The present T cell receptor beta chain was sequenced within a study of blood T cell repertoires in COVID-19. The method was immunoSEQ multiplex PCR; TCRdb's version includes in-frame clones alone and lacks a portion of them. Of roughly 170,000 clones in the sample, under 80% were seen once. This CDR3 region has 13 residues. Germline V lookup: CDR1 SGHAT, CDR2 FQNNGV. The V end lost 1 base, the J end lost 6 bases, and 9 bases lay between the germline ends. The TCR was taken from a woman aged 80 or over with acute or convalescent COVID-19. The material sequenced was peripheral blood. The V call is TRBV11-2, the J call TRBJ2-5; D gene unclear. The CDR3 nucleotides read TGTGCCAGCAGCTTAGCTCGCAGGCAGACCCAGTACTTC. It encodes CASSLARRQTQYF. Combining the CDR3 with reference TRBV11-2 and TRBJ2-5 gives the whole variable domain EAGVAQSPRYKIIEKRQSVAFWCNPISGHATLYWYQQILGQGPKLLIQFQNNGVVDDSQLPKDRFSAERLKGVDSTLKIQPAKLEDSAVYLCASSLARRQTQYFGPGTRLLVL.